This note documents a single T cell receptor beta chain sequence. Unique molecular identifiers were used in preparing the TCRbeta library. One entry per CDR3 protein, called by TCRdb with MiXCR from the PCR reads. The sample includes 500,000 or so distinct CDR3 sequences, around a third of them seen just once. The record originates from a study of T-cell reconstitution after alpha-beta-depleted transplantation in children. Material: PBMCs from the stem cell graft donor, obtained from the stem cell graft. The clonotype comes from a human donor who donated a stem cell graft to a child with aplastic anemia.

In DNA, the CDR3 is TGTGCCAGCAGCAACCGGGACAGTTCCTTTGTGGGCTACACCTTC. Protein: CASSNRDSSFVGYTF. This chain connects TRBV21-1 to TRBJ1-2; TRBD1 is the table's D call and was not checked against the DNA. TRBV21-1 is an annotated pseudogene. This CDR3 is built from 15 residues.